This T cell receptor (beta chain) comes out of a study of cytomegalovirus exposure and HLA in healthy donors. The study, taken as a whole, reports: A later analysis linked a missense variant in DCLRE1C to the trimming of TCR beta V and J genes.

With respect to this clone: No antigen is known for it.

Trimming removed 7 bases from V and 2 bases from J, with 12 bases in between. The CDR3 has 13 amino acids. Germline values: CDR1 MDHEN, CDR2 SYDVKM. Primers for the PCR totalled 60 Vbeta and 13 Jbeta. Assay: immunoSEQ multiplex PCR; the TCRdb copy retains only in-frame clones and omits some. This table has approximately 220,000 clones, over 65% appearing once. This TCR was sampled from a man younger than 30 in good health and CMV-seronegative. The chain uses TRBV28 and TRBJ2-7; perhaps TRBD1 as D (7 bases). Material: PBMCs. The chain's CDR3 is CASKAGGTYEQYF. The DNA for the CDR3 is TGTGCCAGCAAGGCAGGGGGGACCTACGAGCAGTACTTC.